What follows are 17 T cell receptor beta chains derived from one specimen sequenced in a study of T cell changes during pregnancy in multiple sclerosis. Here immunoSEQ multiplex PCR was the method, and the copy in TCRdb shows in-frame clones only, minus some. The sample lists 90,000 to 95,000 clones, 90% to 95% seen once, with around 2.3% in the top ten. This material consisted of peripheral blood, taken in the third trimester of pregnancy. The receptors were sampled from a female donor with multiple sclerosis, enrolled in a pregnancy study.

This sequence joins TRBV5-1 and TRBJ2-7; 7 bases line up with TRBD2. Germline V gene data show CDR1 as SGHRS and CDR2 as YFSETQ. V trimming: 3 bases; J trimming: 7 bases; junction bases outside the gene matches: 4. The CDR3 is 12 amino acids. This chain's CDR3 is CASSSSGTEQYF. CDR3 coding DNA: TGCGCCAGCAGCTCCAGCGGGACGGAGCAGTACTTC. Drawing the rest from reference TRBV5-1 and TRBJ2-7, the complete variable domain is KAGVTQTPRYLIKTRGQQVTLSCSPISGHRSVSWYQQTPGQGLQFLFEYFSETQRNKGNFPGRFSGRQFSNSRSEMNVSTLELGDSALYLCASSSSGTEQYFGPGTRLTVT.

The chain is built from TRBV28 and TRBJ1-1; D not resolved. The germline V gene has CDR1 MDHEN and CDR2 SYDVKM. The CDR3 spans 11 residues. V lost 6 bases, J lost 1 base, and 3 bases lay in between. CDR3 protein: CASSRNTEAFF. CDR3 nucleotides: TGTGCCAGCAGCAGGAACACTGAAGCTTTCTTT. Supplemented by reference TRBV28 and TRBJ1-1, the full variable domain reads DVKVTQSSRYLVKRTGEKVFLECVQDMDHENMFWYRQDPGLGLRLIYFSYDVKMKEKGDIPEGYSVSREKKERFSLILESASTNQTSMYLCASSRNTEAFFGQGTRLTVV.

The V call is TRBV18, the J call TRBJ1-2; 8 bases align to TRBD1. Germline V CDR1 and CDR2: KGHSH, LQKENI. There are 13 residues in the CDR3. The J segment lost 3 bases and the V segment lost 3 bases, leaving 0 bases of the junction unmatched. CDR3 coding DNA: TGTGCCAGCTCACCGACAGGGGACTATGGCTACACCTTC. Translation gives CASSPTGDYGYTF.

The chain couples TRBV5-4 to TRBJ1-6; D uncertain. Germline V lookup: CDR1 SGHNT, CDR2 YYREEE (reference sequence). The ends were cut back, 2 bases at V and 7 bases at J, with 7 bases in the middle. The CDR3 contains 13 residues. Written as DNA, the CDR3 is TGTGCCAGCAGCTTCGACACCAATTCACCCCTCCACTTT. It is translated as CASSFDTNSPLHF.

The chain is built from TRBV30 and TRBJ2-7, with D maybe TRBD1 (6 bases). The germline V and J ends were trimmed by 4 bases and 4 bases, with 11 bases remaining between them. The CDR3 runs to 12 residues. The germline V gene has CDR1 GTSNPN and CDR2 SVGIG (reference sequence). In DNA form, the CDR3 reads TGTGCCTGGACACCCAGGGGTTACGAGCAGTACTTC. It specifies CAWTPRGYEQYF.

The chain combines TRBV6-1 with TRBJ2-7; D is perhaps TRBD1 (5 bases). With 10 bases removed from V and 5 bases from J, the gap between germline ends came to 21 bases. The CDR3 is made up of 14 amino acids. Germline V gene lookup returns CDR1 MNHNS and CDR2 SASEGT. The CDR3 here is CAIFSRADWNEQYF. CDR3 DNA sequence: TGTGCCATCTTCTCCAGGGCAGACTGGAACGAGCAGTACTTC.

This clone was recorded only once. The rearrangement joins TRBV27 to TRBJ2-7; a weak D match, TRBD2 (6 bases). Germline V gives CDR1 MNHEY, CDR2 SMNVEV (reference sequence). V lost 7 bases and J lost 2, with 15 bases in between. CDR3 length equals 14 residues. The CDR3 sequence: CASTPGLPPYEQYF. CDR3 nucleotide sequence: TGTGCCAGCACTCCGGGACTTCCCCCCTACGAGCAGTACTTC.

The gene calls are TRBV25-1 and TRBJ1-1; unclear D gene. The germline V and J ends were trimmed by 3 bases and 6 bases, with 11 bases remaining between them. CDR1 and CDR2 (germline): MGHDK, SYGVNS. CDR3 length: 13 residues. The CDR3 here is CASSDIGRAEAFF. The CDR3 DNA is TGTGCCAGCAGTGATATAGGGAGGGCTGAAGCTTTCTTT.

The chain has TRBV29-1 and TRBJ2-2; 9 bases map to TRBD2. This CDR3 comprises 12 residues. The trim removed 8 bases at V and 6 bases at J, leaving 4 bases unmatched. CDR1 is SQVTM and CDR2 is ANQGSEA in the germline V gene. CDR3 in amino acids: CSSEREAGELFF. CDR3 bases: TGCAGCTCAGAGCGGGAGGCCGGGGAGCTGTTTTTT.

V and J are TRBV5-1 and TRBJ2-1; the D is unclear. The CDR3 length is 14 residues. Trimming removed 0 bases at V and 6 bases at J, with 10 bases between. Germline assignment: CDR1 SGHRS and CDR2 YFSETQ. CDR3 protein: CASSLGAYGNEQFF. Written as DNA, the CDR3 is TGCGCCAGCAGCTTGGGGGCTTACGGCAATGAGCAGTTCTTC.

J is TRBJ2-7 and V is TRBV10-3, with a tentative D call TRBD1 (5 bases). Trimming removed 5 bases at V and 6 bases at J, with 26 bases between. This CDR3 comprises 17 residues. Germline V CDR1 and CDR2: ENHRY, SYGVKD. The CDR3, as DNA: TGTGCCATCAGTTCCTCACGCAGCGCCTCGACAGTATCCGAGCAGTACTTC. As protein: CAISSSRSASTVSEQYF.

The chain carries TRBV6-6 and TRBJ2-3, with D hard to call. Germline CDR1 is MNHNY and CDR2 is SVGAGI (reference sequence). This CDR3 comprises 14 residues. V was cut by 7 bases and J by 0 bases, with 11 bases left in between. The CDR3 here is CASKMAASTDTQYF. As DNA, the CDR3 is TGTGCCAGCAAAATGGCGGCTAGCACAGATACGCAGTATTTT.

The J gene is TRBJ1-3, the V gene TRBV15; 7 nucleotides line up with TRBD1. CDR1 and CDR2 (germline): LNHNV, YYDKDF (reference sequence). The CDR3 runs to 16 residues. The J segment lost 2 bases and the V segment lost 3 bases, leaving 7 bases of the junction unmatched. CDR3 DNA sequence: TGTGCCACCAGCAGGACGACCGGGACAGCTGGAAACACCATATATTTT. Translated: CATSRTTGTAGNTIYF. The full variable domain, with the rest looked up from reference TRBV15 and TRBJ1-3, is DAMVIQNPRYQVTQFGKPVTLSCSQTLNHNVMYWYQQKSSQAPKLLFHYYDKDFNNEADTPDNFQSRRPNTSFCFLDIRSPGLGDTAMYLCATSRTTGTAGNTIYFGEGSWLTVV.

This clone was found once. This chain connects TRBV5-1 to TRBJ2-2; 7 bases match TRBD2. The CDR3 consists of 17 residues. Germline V gene lookup returns CDR1 SGHRS and CDR2 YFSETQ. The trim removed 4 bases at V and 5 bases at J, leaving 14 bases unmatched. As DNA, the CDR3 is TGCGCCAGCAGCCACTTGAGCGGGACGACGGGAACCGGGGAGCTGTTTTTT. Protein sequence: CASSHLSGTTGTGELFF.

The chain uses TRBV4-2 and TRBJ2-7, with 10 bases that match TRBD2. V lost 1 base to trimming and J lost 6 bases; unmatched junction nucleotides: 6. CDR1 is LGHNA and CDR2 is YNFKEQ in the germline V gene. This CDR3 is built from 15 residues. The CDR3 here is CASSQGWPSGSEQYF. For the CDR3, the DNA is TGTGCCAGCAGCCAAGGTTGGCCTAGCGGGAGCGAGCAGTACTTC.

This clone came up a few times. The chain joins TRBV6-1 to TRBJ2-5, with 9 bases lining up with TRBD1. Losses at the gene ends were 1 base for V and 1 base for J; bases not matched to a gene: 1. This CDR3 spans 15 amino acids. Germline CDR1 is MNHNS and CDR2 is SASEGT. CDR3 sequence: CASSEVTGGQETQYF. CDR3 bases: TGTGCCAGCAGTGAAGTGACAGGGGGCCAAGAGACCCAGTACTTC.

This chain joins TRBV29-1 and TRBJ1-1, with D unclear. This CDR3 has 10 amino acids. Germline assignment: CDR1 SQVTM and CDR2 ANQGSEA. Trimming pared 4 bases from V and 2 bases from J, leaving 2 bases between. CDR3 protein: CSVANTEAFF. CDR3 DNA sequence: TGCAGCGTTGCTAACACTGAAGCTTTCTTT.